The source of this T cell receptor (beta chain) is a study of T cell changes during pregnancy in multiple sclerosis. Only a few counts were recorded for this clone. The repertoire was sequenced with immunoSEQ multiplex PCR; TCRdb's copy has only in-frame clones and lacks some. Of under 65,000 clones detected, 85% to 95% appear once; the ten largest clones hold 0.45% to 0.6%. The TCR comes from a female donor with multiple sclerosis, enrolled in a pregnancy study. Sample: CD4+ T cells from peripheral blood mononuclear cells, taken in the third trimester of pregnancy.

The CDR3 loop is CSVVRAGQETQYF. CDR3 DNA: TGCAGCGTTGTCCGGGCGGGCCAAGAGACCCAGTACTTC. The rearrangement uses TRBV29-1 and TRBJ2-5; TRBD2 is a possible D gene (5 bases). The V gene's germline CDR1 is SQVTM and CDR2 ANQGSEA. The CDR3 is made up of 13 amino acids. The germline V and J ends were trimmed by 4 bases and 1 base, with 10 bases remaining between them.